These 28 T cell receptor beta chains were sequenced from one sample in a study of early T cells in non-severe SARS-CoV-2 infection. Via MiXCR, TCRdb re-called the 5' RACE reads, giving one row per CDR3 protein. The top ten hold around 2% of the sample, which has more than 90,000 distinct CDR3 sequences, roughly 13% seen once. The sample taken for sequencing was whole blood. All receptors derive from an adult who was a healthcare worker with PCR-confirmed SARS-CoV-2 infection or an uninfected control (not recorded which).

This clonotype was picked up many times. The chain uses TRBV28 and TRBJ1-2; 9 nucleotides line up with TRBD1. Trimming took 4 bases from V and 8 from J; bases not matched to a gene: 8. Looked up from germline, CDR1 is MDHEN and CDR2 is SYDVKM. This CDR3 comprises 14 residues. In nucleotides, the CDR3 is TGTGCCAGCAGTTGGGGGACAGGGTCTGGCGGCTACACCTTC. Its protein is CASSWGTGSGGYTF.

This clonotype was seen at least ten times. CDR3 loop: CASSSRQGVSYEQYF. CDR3 nucleotides: TGTGCCAGCAGTTCTCGACAGGGGGTTTCCTACGAGCAGTACTTC. This rearrangement joins TRBV6-5 to TRBJ2-7; 9 bases match TRBD1. The germline V gene encodes CDR1 MNHEY and CDR2 SVGAGI. The CDR3 contains 15 residues. The ends lost 4 bases at V and 1 base at J; junction bases unmatched: 5.

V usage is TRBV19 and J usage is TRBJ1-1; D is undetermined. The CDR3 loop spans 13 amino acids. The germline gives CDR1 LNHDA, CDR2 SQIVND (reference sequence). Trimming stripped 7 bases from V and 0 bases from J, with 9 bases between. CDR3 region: CASTRVMNTEAFF. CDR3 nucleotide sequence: TGTGCCAGTACTCGGGTAATGAACACTGAAGCTTTCTTT.

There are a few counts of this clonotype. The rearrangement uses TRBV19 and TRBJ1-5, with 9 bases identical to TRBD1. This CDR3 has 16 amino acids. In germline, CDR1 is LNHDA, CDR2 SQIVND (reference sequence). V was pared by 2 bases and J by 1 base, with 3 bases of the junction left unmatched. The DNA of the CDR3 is TGTGCCAGTAGTATATCGACAGGGGGAAGCAATCAGCCCCAGCATTTT. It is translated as CASSISTGGSNQPQHF.

The CDR3 loop reads CASSAGVQETQYF. The DNA for the CDR3 is TGCGCCAGCAGCGCAGGGGTTCAAGAGACCCAGTACTTC. The rearrangement joins TRBV10-1 to TRBJ2-5; D possibly corresponds to TRBD1 (6 bases). Per the germline V gene, CDR1 is WNHNN and CDR2 is SYGVQD (reference sequence). Trimming shortened V by 6 bases and J by 2 bases, and 10 bases separated the two germline ends. CDR3 length equals 13 residues.

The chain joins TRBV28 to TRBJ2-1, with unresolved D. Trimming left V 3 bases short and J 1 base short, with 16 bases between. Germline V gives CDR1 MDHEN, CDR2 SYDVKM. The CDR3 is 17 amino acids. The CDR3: CASSFGLTRASYNEQFF. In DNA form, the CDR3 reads TGTGCCAGCAGTTTTGGGCTGACCAGAGCATCCTACAATGAGCAGTTCTTC.

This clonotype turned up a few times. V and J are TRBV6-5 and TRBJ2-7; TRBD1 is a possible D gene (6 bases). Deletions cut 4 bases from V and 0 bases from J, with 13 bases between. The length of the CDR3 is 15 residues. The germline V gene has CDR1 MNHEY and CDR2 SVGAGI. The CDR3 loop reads CASSSHLTGSYEQYF. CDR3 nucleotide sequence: TGTGCCAGCAGTTCCCACCTGACAGGCTCCTACGAGCAGTACTTC.

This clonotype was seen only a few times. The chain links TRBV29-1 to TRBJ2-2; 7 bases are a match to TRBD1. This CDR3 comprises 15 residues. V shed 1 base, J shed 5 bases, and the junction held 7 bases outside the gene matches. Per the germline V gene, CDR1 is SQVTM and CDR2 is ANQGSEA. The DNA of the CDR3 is TGCAGCGTTGAAGGACGTCGGGGACAGACCGGGGAGCTGTTTTTT. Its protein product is CSVEGRRGQTGELFF.

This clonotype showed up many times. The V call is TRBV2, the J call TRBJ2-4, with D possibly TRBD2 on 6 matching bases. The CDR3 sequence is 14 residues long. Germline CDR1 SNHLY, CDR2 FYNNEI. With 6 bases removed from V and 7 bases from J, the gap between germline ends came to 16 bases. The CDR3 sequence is CASRGGGQKNIQYF. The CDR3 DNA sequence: TGTGCCAGCAGGGGGGGAGGTCAGAAGAACATTCAGTACTTC.

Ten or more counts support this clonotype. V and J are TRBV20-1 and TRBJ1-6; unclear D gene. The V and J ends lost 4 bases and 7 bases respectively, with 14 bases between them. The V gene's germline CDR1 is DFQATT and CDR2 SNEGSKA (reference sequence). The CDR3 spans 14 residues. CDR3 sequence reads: CSAKREGFNSPLHF. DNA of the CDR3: TGCAGTGCTAAGAGGGAAGGTTTCAATTCACCCCTCCACTTT.

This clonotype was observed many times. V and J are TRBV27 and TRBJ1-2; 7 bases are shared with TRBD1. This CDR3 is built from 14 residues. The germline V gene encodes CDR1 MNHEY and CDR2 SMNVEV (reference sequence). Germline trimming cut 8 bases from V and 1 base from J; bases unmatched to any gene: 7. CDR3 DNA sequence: TGTGCCAGCGCAATGACAGGGTATAACTATGGCTACACCTTC. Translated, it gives CASAMTGYNYGYTF.

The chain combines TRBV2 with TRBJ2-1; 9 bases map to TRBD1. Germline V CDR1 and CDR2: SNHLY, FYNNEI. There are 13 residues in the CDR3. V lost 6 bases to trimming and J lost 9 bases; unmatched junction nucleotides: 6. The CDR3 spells CASRDRGKIEQFF. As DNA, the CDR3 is TGTGCCAGCAGGGACAGGGGTAAGATTGAGCAGTTCTTC.

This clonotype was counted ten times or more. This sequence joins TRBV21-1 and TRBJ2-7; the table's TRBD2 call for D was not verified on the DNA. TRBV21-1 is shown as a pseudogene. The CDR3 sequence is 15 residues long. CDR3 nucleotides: TGTGCCAGCAGCTGGAAAACCCTCTCTGATTACGAGCAGTACTTC. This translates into CASSWKTLSDYEQYF.

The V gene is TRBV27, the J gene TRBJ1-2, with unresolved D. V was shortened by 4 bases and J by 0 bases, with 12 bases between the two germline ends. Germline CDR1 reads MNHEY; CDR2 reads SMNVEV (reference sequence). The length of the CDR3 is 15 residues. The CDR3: CASSSQALANYGYTF. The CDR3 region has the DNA TGTGCCAGCAGTTCGCAGGCGTTGGCTAACTATGGCTACACCTTC.

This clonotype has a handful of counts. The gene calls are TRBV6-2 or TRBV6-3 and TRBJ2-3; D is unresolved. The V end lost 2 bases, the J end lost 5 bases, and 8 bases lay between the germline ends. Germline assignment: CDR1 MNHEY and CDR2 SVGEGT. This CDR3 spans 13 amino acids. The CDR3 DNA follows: TGTGCCAGCAGTTACGGACGTCAAGATACGCAGTATTTT. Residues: CASSYGRQDTQYF.

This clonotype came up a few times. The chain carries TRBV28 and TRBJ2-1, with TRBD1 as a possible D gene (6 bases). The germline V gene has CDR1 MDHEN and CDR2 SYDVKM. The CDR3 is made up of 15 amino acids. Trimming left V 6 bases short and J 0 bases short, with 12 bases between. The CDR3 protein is CASRIQGSSYNEQFF. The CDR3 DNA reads TGTGCCAGCAGAATCCAGGGGAGCTCCTACAATGAGCAGTTCTTC.

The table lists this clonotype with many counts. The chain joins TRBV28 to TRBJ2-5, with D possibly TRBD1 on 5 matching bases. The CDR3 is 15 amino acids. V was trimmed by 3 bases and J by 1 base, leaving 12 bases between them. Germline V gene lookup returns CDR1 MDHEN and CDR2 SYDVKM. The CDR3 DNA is TGTGCCAGCAGTTTTGACAGTAGGGTCCAAGAGACCCAGTACTTC. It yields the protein CASSFDSRVQETQYF.

CDR3 amino acids: CATSGGGYTEAFF. The DNA of the CDR3 is TGTGCCACCAGTGGGGGAGGGTACACTGAAGCTTTCTTT. The V and J genes are TRBV24-1 and TRBJ1-1; unclear D gene. The V end was cut by 5 bases, the J end by 3 bases, with 9 bases between. The CDR3 extends over 13 amino acids. Germline CDR1 reads KGHDR; CDR2 reads SFDVKD.

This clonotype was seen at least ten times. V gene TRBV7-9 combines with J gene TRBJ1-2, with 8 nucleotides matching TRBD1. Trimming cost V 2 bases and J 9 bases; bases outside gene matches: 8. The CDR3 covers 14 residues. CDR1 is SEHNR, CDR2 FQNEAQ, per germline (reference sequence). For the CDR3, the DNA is TGTGCCAGCAGCTTATCGGACAGGGAGGGTAGCTACACCTTC. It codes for CASSLSDREGSYTF.

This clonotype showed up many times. CDR3 nucleotides: TGCGCCAGCAGCCAAGATCCCCAGGGGGCCGGTGAGCAGTACTTC. It codes for CASSQDPQGAGEQYF. The chain combines TRBV4-1 with TRBJ2-7, with TRBD1 identical over 8 bases. The V segment lost 0 bases and the J segment 7 bases; nucleotides outside the gene matches: 8. This CDR3 is 15 amino acids long. The germline CDR1 and CDR2 sequences are MGHRA and YSYEKL.

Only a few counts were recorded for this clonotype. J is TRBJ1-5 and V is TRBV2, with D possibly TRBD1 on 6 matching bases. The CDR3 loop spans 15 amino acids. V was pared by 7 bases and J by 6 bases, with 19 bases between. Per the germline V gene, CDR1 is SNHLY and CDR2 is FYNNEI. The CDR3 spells CASTPLTGGGQPQHF. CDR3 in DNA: TGTGCCAGCACCCCTTTGACAGGCGGGGGTCAGCCCCAGCATTTT.

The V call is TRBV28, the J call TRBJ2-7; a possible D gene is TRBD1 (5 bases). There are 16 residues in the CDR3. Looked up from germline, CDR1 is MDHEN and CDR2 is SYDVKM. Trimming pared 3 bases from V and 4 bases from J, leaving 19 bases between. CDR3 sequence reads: CASSFQRQPFHYEQYF. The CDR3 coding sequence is TGTGCCAGCAGTTTCCAGAGACAGCCTTTTCATTACGAGCAGTACTTC.

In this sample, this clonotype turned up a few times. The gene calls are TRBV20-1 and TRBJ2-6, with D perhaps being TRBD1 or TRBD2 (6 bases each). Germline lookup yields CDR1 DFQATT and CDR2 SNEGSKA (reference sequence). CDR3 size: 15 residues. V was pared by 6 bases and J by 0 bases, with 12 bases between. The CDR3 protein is CSAQEGVSGANVLTF. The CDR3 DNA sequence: TGCAGTGCGCAGGAGGGGGTCTCTGGGGCCAACGTCCTGACTTTC.

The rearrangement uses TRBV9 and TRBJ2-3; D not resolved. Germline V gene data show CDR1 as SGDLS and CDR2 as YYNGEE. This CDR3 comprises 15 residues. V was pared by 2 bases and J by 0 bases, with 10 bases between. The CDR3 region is CASSVTKTSTDTQYF. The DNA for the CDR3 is TGTGCCAGCAGCGTGACAAAAACTAGCACAGATACGCAGTATTTT.

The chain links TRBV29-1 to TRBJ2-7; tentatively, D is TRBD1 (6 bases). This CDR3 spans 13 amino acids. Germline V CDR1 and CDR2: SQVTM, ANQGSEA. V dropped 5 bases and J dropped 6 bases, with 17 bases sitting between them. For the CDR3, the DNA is TGCAGCGTTCTGTCCAGGGGTCGCGGCGAGCAGTACTTC. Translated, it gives CSVLSRGRGEQYF.

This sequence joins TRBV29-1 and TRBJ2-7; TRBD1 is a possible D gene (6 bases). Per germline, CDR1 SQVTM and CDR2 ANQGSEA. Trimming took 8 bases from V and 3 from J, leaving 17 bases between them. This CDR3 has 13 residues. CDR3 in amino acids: CSIYRVRRYEQYF. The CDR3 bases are TGCAGCATATACAGGGTGCGGCGCTACGAGCAGTACTTC.

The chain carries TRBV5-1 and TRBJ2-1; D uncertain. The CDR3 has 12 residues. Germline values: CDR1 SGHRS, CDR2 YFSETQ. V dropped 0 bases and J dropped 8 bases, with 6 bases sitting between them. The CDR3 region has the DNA TGCGCCAGCAGCTTGGCAATGCATGAGCAGTTCTTC. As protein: CASSLAMHEQFF.

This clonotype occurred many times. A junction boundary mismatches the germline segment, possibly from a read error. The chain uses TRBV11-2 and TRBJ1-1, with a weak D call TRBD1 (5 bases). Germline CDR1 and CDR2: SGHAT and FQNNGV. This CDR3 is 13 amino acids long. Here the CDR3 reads CASSLGDFLTVIF. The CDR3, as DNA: TGTGCCAGCAGCTTAGGGGACTTTTTAACCGTAATCTTT.